A selection of T cell receptor beta chains follows, all from one sample in a study of T cell repertoires in ileal Crohn's disease. Measured with immunoSEQ multiplex PCR; TCRdb has only the in-frame clones, and not every one. This table has about 7,200 clones, just under 75% appearing once. The source material was ileal tissue. Receptor source: an adult with Crohn's disease. Each CDR3 is given with its conserved first and last residue. D genes are given only for firm matches. Clone size is not always given. Where it is, it says once, few, many or a class for expanded clones.

TGCAGTGCCACGGGACAGAATGAGCAGTTCTTC	CSATGQNEQFF	TRBD1	TRBJ2-1	-	TRBV20-1
TGTGCCAGCAGCCAGCGATTCGGACAGGGGATTTACTACGAGCAGTACTTC	CASSQRFGQGIYYEQYF	TRBD1	TRBJ2-7	-	TRBV11-2
TGTGCCAGCAGCTTGGGGACAGGGTCGGAGGCAGATACGCAGTATTTT	CASSLGTGSEADTQYF	TRBD1	TRBJ2-3	-	TRBV11-3
TGTGCCAGCAGTTACGAGACTAGCGGGAGTTACGAGCAGTACTTC	CASSYETSGSYEQYF	TRBD2	TRBJ2-7	-	TRBV10-3
TGTGCCAGCAGAAGGACTAGCGGGTTCAACAATGAGCAGTTCTTC	CASRRTSGFNNEQFF	TRBD2	TRBJ2-1	-	TRBV6-1
TGTGCCAGCAGCGTACGGTCGACCAGCGGGAGCTCCTACAATGAGCAGTTCTTC	CASSVRSTSGSSYNEQFF	TRBD2	TRBJ2-1	-	TRBV9
TGCAGCGTTGAAGATCCTAGCGGGAGGAAAAACGAGCAGTACTTC	CSVEDPSGRKNEQYF	TRBD2	TRBJ2-7	-	TRBV29-1
TGTGCCATCAGGGGACAGGGGGGGAACACTGAAGCTTTCTTT	CAIRGQGGNTEAFF	TRBD1	TRBJ1-1	-	TRBV10-3
TGTGCCAGCAGCTTAACCGGTGGGAATCAGCCCCAGCATTTT	CASSLTGGNQPQHF	-	TRBJ1-5	-	TRBV11-2
TGTGCCAGCAGCTCATCCGGGACAGCGAACACCGGGGAGCTGTTTTTT	CASSSSGTANTGELFF	TRBD1	TRBJ2-2	-	TRBV7-2
TGTGCCAGCAGCAACTCCTTTGGCACTGAAGCTTTCTTT	CASSNSFGTEAFF	-	TRBJ1-1	few	TRBV11-3
TGTGCCAGCAGCCAAGAGAGGGGGAGCACTGAAGCTTTCTTT	CASSQERGSTEAFF	-	TRBJ1-1	-	TRBV14
TGTGCCAGCACAGGATCGCGCCACTACGAGCAGTACTTC	CASTGSRHYEQYF	-	TRBJ2-7	-	TRBV28
TGTGCCAGCAGTTTAGTACTAGTTGGTTACAATGAGCAGTTCTTC	CASSLVLVGYNEQFF	-	TRBJ2-1	-	TRBV27
TGTGCCAGCAGCCCTCTGGGAGGGGAGACCCAGTACTTC	CASSPLGGETQYF	TRBD2	TRBJ2-5	-	TRBV27
TGTGCCAGCAGTCCTAGCGGGAGTGGAGGAGATACGCAGTATTTT	CASSPSGSGGDTQYF	TRBD2	TRBJ2-3	-	TRBV25-1
TGTGCCAGCAGTGAAGGGACAGGGGGGACCCAGTACTTC	CASSEGTGGTQYF	TRBD1	TRBJ2-5	-	TRBV28
TGTGCCAGCAGCCGAGGACTAGGACGCGAGCAGTACTTC	CASSRGLGREQYF	TRBD2	TRBJ2-7	-	TRBV14
TGTGCCAGCAGCGCCCCAGCGGGGTTCGCCGGGGAGCTGTTTTTT	CASSAPAGFAGELFF	TRBD2	TRBJ2-2	-	TRBV7-2
TGTGCCAGCAGCCAAGATTCTGTTAAAATGGGCAGGGCCACCGGGGAGCTGTTTTTT	CASSQDSVKMGRATGELFF	-	TRBJ2-2	-	TRBV4-2
TGTGCCAGCAGTGAAGGGACAGGGAGGACCCAGTACTTC	CASSEGTGRTQYF	TRBD1	TRBJ2-5	-	TRBV28
TGCGCCAGCAGTCGGGACAGTAGCTCCTACAATGAGCAGTTCTTC	CASSRDSSSYNEQFF	TRBD1	TRBJ2-1	few	TRBV10-1
TGCGCCAGCAGCTTGGGGGAATACTACGAGCAGTACTTC	CASSLGEYYEQYF	-	TRBJ2-7	-	TRBV5-1
TGTGCCAGCAGCTTGGAGTGGGGGACCTACGAGCAGTACTTC	CASSLEWGTYEQYF	-	TRBJ2-7	-	TRBV5-5
TGTGCCAGCAGCTTGTATACAGGGGCCAGAAATCAGCCCCAGCATTTT	CASSLYTGARNQPQHF	TRBD1	TRBJ1-5	-	TRBV5-6
TGTGCCAGCAGTTCGGGACTAGCGGGAGGAGGGACCCAAGAGACCCAGTACTTC	CASSSGLAGGGTQETQYF	TRBD2	TRBJ2-5	-	TRBV28
TGTGCCAGCAGCTTGAGGTCCACTGAAGCTTTCTTT	CASSLRSTEAFF	-	TRBJ1-1	-	TRBV5-6
TGTGCCAGCAGTTGGACTAGCGGGAGGCAAGAGACCCAGTACTTC	CASSWTSGRQETQYF	TRBD2	TRBJ2-5	-	TRBV2